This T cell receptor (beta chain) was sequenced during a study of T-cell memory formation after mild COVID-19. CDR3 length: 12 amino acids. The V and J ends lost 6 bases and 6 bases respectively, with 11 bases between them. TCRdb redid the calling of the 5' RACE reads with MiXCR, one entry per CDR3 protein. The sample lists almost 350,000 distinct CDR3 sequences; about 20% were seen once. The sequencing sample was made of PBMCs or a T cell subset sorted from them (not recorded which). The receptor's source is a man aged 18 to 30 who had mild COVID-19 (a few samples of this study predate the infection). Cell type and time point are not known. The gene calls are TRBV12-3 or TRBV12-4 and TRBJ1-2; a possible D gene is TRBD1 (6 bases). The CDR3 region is CASSPPGDGYTF. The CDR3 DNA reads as TGTGCCAGCAGCCCGCCAGGGGATGGCTACACCTTC.